These 17 T cell receptor beta chains originate from one sample sequenced in a study of CD8 T cells in ankylosing spondylitis (dated by TCRdb to the late 2010s). Libraries were built with 5' RACE. Instrument used: Illumina HiSeq 2500. TCRdb reran the public reads through fastp at Q25 and MiXCR, keeping productive beta chains. Duplicate CDR3 protein sequences are folded into a single record with the most common DNA and genes. The sample profile shows some 840,000 distinct CDR3 sequences; about an eighth of them were found once. The top ten clones comprise around 0.51% of the sample. General study outcomes and caveats: Blood from ankylosing spondylitis patients appeared to be characterized by a TCR beta motif composed of about eight highly homologous amino acid variants.

These receptors are not linked to any known antigen. The sequencing sample was made of blood, either unsorted or a sorted T cell fraction (not recorded which). These receptors all come from a male donor with ankylosing spondylitis.

Worth noting for this clonotype: An end of the junction does not agree with germline; a read error may underlie this. The genes are TRBV5-6 and TRBJ2-7, with 8 bases aligning to TRBD1. Per germline, CDR1 SGHDT and CDR2 YYEEEE. The CDR3 contains 13 residues. The CDR3 DNA follows: TGTGCCAGCAGCTTGATGTTGGAGAGGACAGGGCCTTTC. It translates to CASSLMLERTGPF.

This clonotype was seen ten or more times. The rearrangement uses TRBV9 and TRBJ2-3; no definite D call. The CDR3 is 15 residues long. CDR1 is SGDLS and CDR2 is YYNGEE in the germline V gene. Trimming left V 3 bases short and J 0 bases short, with 11 bases between. In DNA form, the CDR3 reads TGTGCCAGCAGCGCGCGACCGACTAGCACAGATACGCAGTATTTT. It yields the protein CASSARPTSTDTQYF.

This clonotype was seen more than once but under ten times. V is TRBV7-2 and J is TRBJ2-7; no clear D. Per germline, CDR1 SGHTA and CDR2 FQGNSA. The V end was cut by 1 base, the J end by 3 bases, with 10 bases between. This CDR3 region has 14 residues. The CDR3 spells CASSLGLLDYEQYF. CDR3 bases: TGTGCCAGCAGCTTAGGGCTCCTCGACTACGAGCAGTACTTC.

V is TRBV10-3 and J is TRBJ2-7; 12 bases fit TRBD1. The length of the CDR3 is 15 residues. Germline CDR1 ENHRY, CDR2 SYGVKD. V trimming: 6 bases; J trimming: 6 bases; junction bases outside the gene matches: 9. The CDR3 nucleotides read TGTGCCATCAGCATCCGGGACAGGGGGCTTTCCGAGCAGTACTTC. Translating gives CAISIRDRGLSEQYF.

This sequence joins TRBV25-1 and TRBJ2-2; TRBD1 is a possible D gene (5 bases). The CDR3 consists of 13 residues. The V and J ends lost 2 bases and 7 bases respectively, with 8 bases between them. Per germline, CDR1 MGHDK and CDR2 SYGVNS. The CDR3 DNA sequence: TGTGCCAGCAGTGAACAGGGCGTCGGGGAGCTGTTTTTT. Translation gives CASSEQGVGELFF.

This chain uses TRBV24-1 with TRBJ1-5, with D possibly TRBD1 on 5 matching bases. The ends were cut back, 5 bases at V and 4 bases at J, with 20 bases in the middle. This CDR3 contains 17 residues. Germline V gene data show CDR1 as KGHDR and CDR2 as SFDVKD. The DNA of the CDR3 is TGTGCCACCAGTGTCCCTTCCCGACGGGGGAAAAATCAGCCCCAGCATTTT. Encoded protein: CATSVPSRRGKNQPQHF.

In regard to this clonotype: Germline and junction disagree at one end, which may indicate a read error. This chain uses TRBV11-2 with TRBJ2-3; D is ambiguous. Germline V gene lookup returns CDR1 SGHAT and CDR2 FQNNGV. The CDR3 runs 12 residues. This CDR3 reads CASSFALWDSNF. CDR3 nucleotide sequence: TGTGCCAGCAGCTTCGCCCTATGGGATTCAAATTTT.

The chain links TRBV9 to TRBJ2-7; TRBD2 might be the D (5 bases). The germline CDR1 and CDR2 sequences are SGDLS and YYNGEE. The V end lost 0 bases, the J end lost 5 bases, and 18 bases lay between the germline ends. This CDR3 has 16 amino acids. CDR3 region: CASSVGLTKPPHEQYF. The CDR3 region has the DNA TGTGCCAGCAGCGTAGGACTAACAAAACCACCCCACGAGCAGTACTTC.

This clonotype has a count of ten or more. This chain connects TRBV7-2 to TRBJ2-2, with D perhaps matching TRBD1 (7 bases). Trimming removed 1 base at V and 4 bases at J, with 10 bases between. This CDR3 comprises 15 residues. CDR1 and CDR2 from the germline V gene are SGHTA and FQGNSA. In nucleotides, the CDR3 is TGTGCCAGCAGCTTAGGCCAGGGGGGCACCGGGGAGCTGTTTTTT. Protein product: CASSLGQGGTGELFF.

The chain combines TRBV20-1 with TRBJ2-1; 7 nucleotides match TRBD2. The CDR3 length is 17 residues. V lost 0 bases, J lost 5 bases, and 13 bases stayed unmatched. The germline CDR1 and CDR2 sequences are DFQATT and SNEGSKA (reference sequence). CDR3 sequence: CSAREPSRWGGNNEQFF. The DNA of the CDR3 is TGCAGTGCTAGAGAACCTTCTAGGTGGGGGGGAAACAATGAGCAGTTCTTC.

This clonotype was observed at least ten times. The rearrangement uses TRBV6-1 and TRBJ2-3, with TRBD2 identical over 8 bases. CDR1 is MNHNS and CDR2 is SASEGT in the germline V gene. CDR3 length: 14 amino acids. V was clipped by 5 bases and J by 1 base; unmatched bases: 2. For the CDR3, the DNA is TGTGCCAGCAGTCAGACTAGCGGCACAGATACGCAGTATTTT. Protein product: CASSQTSGTDTQYF.

This clonotype appeared many times. The chain uses TRBV6-1 and TRBJ2-1, with a tentative D call TRBD1 (6 bases). Trimming pared 6 bases from V and 5 bases from J, leaving 14 bases between. The CDR3 extends over 14 amino acids. CDR1 and CDR2 (germline): MNHNS, SASEGT. The CDR3 sequence: CASRPGTTDNEQFF. In DNA, the CDR3 is TGTGCCAGCAGACCCGGGACAACTGACAATGAGCAGTTCTTC.

The chain carries TRBV12-3 or TRBV12-4 and TRBJ2-5; no clear D. The V gene lost 2 bases and the J gene lost 2 bases, with 12 bases spanning the gap. This CDR3 is built from 15 residues. DNA of the CDR3: TGTGCCAGCAGTTTATGGGCAGAGACACAAGAGACCCAGTACTTC. Protein product: CASSLWAETQETQYF.

This clonotype was found a few times. This sequence joins TRBV20-1 and TRBJ1-4; maybe TRBD1 (5 bases). The CDR3 totals 13 residues. CDR1 and CDR2 (germline): DFQATT, SNEGSKA (reference sequence). V lost 6 bases, J lost 10 bases, and 18 bases lay in between. The CDR3 DNA reads as TGCAGTGCCCGGGACCAACGCGGAGGAAAACTGTTTTTT. Residues: CSARDQRGGKLFF.

This clonotype has ten or more counts. The rearrangement uses TRBV29-1 and TRBJ2-7, with a weak D call TRBD1 (6 bases). Per the germline V gene, CDR1 is SQVTM and CDR2 is ANQGSEA. Trimming shortened V by 0 bases and J by 4 bases, and 7 bases separated the two germline ends. There are 12 residues in the CDR3. The CDR3 here is CSVEEGGYEQYF. CDR3 coding DNA: TGCAGCGTTGAAGAAGGGGGTTACGAGCAGTACTTC.

This sequence joins TRBV20-1 and TRBJ1-6; D gene ambiguous. Germline V gene data show CDR1 as DFQATT and CDR2 as SNEGSKA (reference sequence). CDR3 length equals 12 residues. V lost 4 bases and J lost 10, with 11 bases in between. CDR3 bases: TGCAGTGCTAAAGACAATCGATCACCCCTCCACTTT. Encoded protein: CSAKDNRSPLHF.

This clonotype appeared many times. The chain is built from TRBV7-2 and TRBJ2-5; 10 bases match TRBD2. CDR1 is SGHTA, CDR2 FQGNSA, per germline. Trimming at V came to 5 bases and at J to 2 bases, leaving 8 bases not matched to a gene. The CDR3 consists of 16 residues. In DNA form, the CDR3 reads TGTGCCAGCAGCCTCCATCCACTAGCGGGGCAAGAGACCCAGTACTTC. It encodes CASSLHPLAGQETQYF.